This T cell receptor beta chain stems from a study of prognosis after radiotherapy for stage I lung cancer. Amplification of TCR beta CDR3 from genomic DNA used two-round multiplex PCR. The authors ran first-round PCR with primers specific to each TRBV and TRBJ gene. In TCRdb, the multiplex PCR reads were re-called with MiXCR into one record per CDR3 protein. Found here are tens of thousands of distinct CDR3 sequences, approximately 25% of them singletons; the top ten hold less than 8%. This clonotype has a count of ten or more. The CDR3 loop spans 13 amino acids. The germline V gene has CDR1 MGHDK and CDR2 SYGVNS. V gave up 4 bases and J gave up 3 bases, with 9 bases separating them.

This sequence was found in a donor of 50 years or more with non-small cell lung cancer. This chain joins TRBV25-1 and TRBJ1-1; TRBD1 might be the D (5 bases). The specimen comprised PBMCs, sampled before or after stereotactic body radiation therapy (not recorded which). As DNA, the CDR3 is TGTGCCAGCAGTGGGGGGAGGGACACTGAAGCTTTCTTT. Amino acid sequence: CASSGGRDTEAFF.